The 21 T cell receptor beta chains reported below all come from one sample, sequenced in a study of blood T cells in healthy people across ages. PCR was performed a second time for roughly 7 to 11 cycles using a sample-barcoded 5' primer and a J-beta primer mix. TCRdb independently ran MiXCR on the 5' RACE reads; one entry per CDR3 protein. This table has 650,000 to 800,000 distinct CDR3 sequences, roughly 44% appearing once. Sequenced sample: blood. Source of these receptors: a man aged 55 to 69 in good health.

The gene calls are TRBV6-2 or TRBV6-3 and TRBJ2-3, with 7 bases identical to TRBD2. Germline CDR1 is MNHEY and CDR2 is SVGEGT. CDR3 length: 16 amino acids. V lost 3 bases and J lost 2; bases outside the gene matches: 8. CDR3 amino acids: CASSYLGRENTDTQYF. CDR3 coding DNA: TGTGCCAGCAGTTATCTCGGGCGGGAGAACACAGATACGCAGTATTTT.

CDR3 in amino acids: CASSLSPWRVGHTDTQYF. The CDR3 region has the DNA TGTGCCAGCAGCTTGTCCCCCTGGCGGGTTGGCCATACAGATACGCAGTATTTT. The V gene is TRBV11-2, the J gene TRBJ2-3; TRBD2 might be the D (5 bases). This CDR3 has 18 amino acids. Between the trimmed V and J ends, which lost 3 bases and 3 bases, there was a span of 22 bases. CDR1 and CDR2 (germline): SGHAT, FQNNGV.

In this sample, this clonotype turned up a few times. J is TRBJ2-7 and V is TRBV7-2; perhaps TRBD1 as D (6 bases). Germline values: CDR1 SGHTA, CDR2 FQGNSA. V dropped 5 bases and J dropped 3 bases, with 23 bases sitting between them. The CDR3 is 17 residues long. CDR3 DNA sequence: TGTGCCAGCAGCAACCAGCGGACAGCAAAGGACAACTACGAGCAGTACTTC. This sequence encodes CASSNQRTAKDNYEQYF. The variable domain in full, completed from reference TRBV7-2 and TRBJ2-7, reads GAGVSQSPSNKVTEKGKDVELRCDPISGHTALYWYRQSLGQGLEFLIYFQGNSAPDKSGLPSDRFSAERTGGSVSTLTIQRTQQEDSAVYLCASSNQRTAKDNYEQYFGPGTRLTVT.

This chain joins TRBV25-1 and TRBJ2-1; D remains unclear. Trimming took 1 base from V and 11 from J, leaving 12 bases between them. This CDR3 is 13 amino acids long. Looked up from germline, CDR1 is MGHDK and CDR2 is SYGVNS. For the CDR3, the DNA is TGTGCCAGCAGTGAATTCGACCTTGGCCAGCAGTTCTTC. It yields the protein CASSEFDLGQQFF.

A few counts support this clonotype. The chain uses TRBV6-1 and TRBJ2-7; D assignment may be TRBD1 or TRBD2 (6 bases each). Germline V gene lookup returns CDR1 MNHNS and CDR2 SASEGT. V dropped 8 bases and J dropped 3 bases, with 20 bases sitting between them. This CDR3 region has 15 residues. This CDR3 is CASRSGAGPSYEQYF. CDR3 bases: TGTGCCAGCCGGTCGGGGGCAGGTCCAAGCTACGAGCAGTACTTC.

The rearrangement joins TRBV2 to TRBJ2-1; perhaps TRBD2 as D (5 bases). Between the trimmed V and J ends, which lost 4 bases and 8 bases, there was a span of 12 bases. The length of the CDR3 is 13 residues. The germline CDR1 and CDR2 sequences are SNHLY and FYNNEI. This CDR3 is CASSATTSYEQFF. The DNA for the CDR3 is TGTGCCAGCAGTGCGACTACCTCCTATGAGCAGTTCTTC.

With respect to this clonotype: This CDR3 is missing its conserved last phenylalanine or tryptophan, likely due to a read error. The limits of the CDR3 on the DNA are not certain, so only TCRdb's listed CDR3 is given. J is TRBJ2-6 and V is TRBV18. Germline-derived CDR1 and CDR2 are KGHSH and LQKENI. The CDR3 extends over 8 residues, inclusive of both ends. This CDR3 reads CASSPPTS.

Comment on this clonotype: This may be a read error, as it is one base from a much larger clone. The J gene is TRBJ2-5, the V gene TRBV20-1, with D maybe TRBD2 (5 bases). This CDR3 spans 14 amino acids. The V end was cut by 5 bases, the J end by 7 bases, with 20 bases between. CDR1 and CDR2 from the germline V gene are DFQATT and SNEGSKA (reference sequence). CDR3 in amino acids: CSASGQSGGGTQYF. CDR3 nucleotide sequence: TGCAGTGCTTCTGGGCAATCGGGCGGAGGGACCCAGTACTTC.

As concerns this clonotype: One junction end does not reproduce the germline sequence, and a read error may be involved. The V and J genes are TRBV7-2 and TRBJ1-4; D is unresolved. The germline V gene has CDR1 SGHTA and CDR2 FQGNSA. The CDR3 spans 16 residues. The CDR3 sequence: CASSLSRATTNEELFF. As DNA, the CDR3 is TGTGCCAGCAGCTTATCTAGGGCGACAACTAATGAAGAACTGTTTTTT. The whole variable domain, remainder taken from reference TRBV7-2 and TRBJ1-4, is GAGVSQSPSNKVTEKGKDVELRCDPISGHTALYWYRQSLGQGLEFLIYFQGNSAPDKSGLPSDRFSAERTGGSVSTLTIQRTQQEDSAVYLCASSLSRATTNEELFFGSGTQLSVL.

This clonotype was observed a handful of times. The chain joins TRBV5-1 to TRBJ2-1; D might be TRBD1 or TRBD2, each matching 5 bases. Germline V lookup: CDR1 SGHRS, CDR2 YFSETQ. Trimming took 4 bases from V and 4 from J, leaving 12 bases between them. The CDR3 spans 14 residues. The CDR3 loop reads CASSIGTDYNEQFF. Here the CDR3 DNA reads TGCGCCAGCAGCATCGGGACGGATTACAATGAGCAGTTCTTC.

The rearrangement joins TRBV6-2 or TRBV6-3 to TRBJ1-5; TRBD1 agrees at 9 bases. CDR3 length equals 18 residues. V shed 0 bases, J shed 7 bases, and the junction held 13 bases outside the gene matches. Germline assignment: CDR1 MNHEY and CDR2 SVGEGT. In DNA form, the CDR3 reads TGTGCCAGCAGTTACTCGGGACAGGGTTATGGAAGGAGACAGCCCCAGCATTTT. Translating it yields CASSYSGQGYGRRQPQHF.

This clonotype was found once. The rearrangement uses TRBV12-3 or TRBV12-4 and TRBJ1-1; 7 bases are a match to TRBD1. The CDR3 length is 17 residues. With 0 bases clipped from V and 4 bases from J, the junction kept 11 bases outside the gene matches. This chain's CDR3 is CASSLAGRGPWSTEAFF. DNA for the CDR3: TGTGCCAGCAGTTTAGCTGGAAGGGGGCCTTGGAGCACTGAAGCTTTCTTT.

The V and J genes are TRBV5-1 and TRBJ2-7; no firm D call. V was trimmed by 5 bases and J by 7 bases, leaving 13 bases between them. The CDR3 spans 12 residues. Germline CDR1 and CDR2: SGHRS and YFSETQ. This CDR3 is CASSPDDNEQYF. The CDR3 DNA is TGCGCCAGCAGTCCGGACGACAATGAGCAGTACTTC.

This sequence joins TRBV7-9 and TRBJ2-7; D might be TRBD2 (6 bases). Germline CDR1 is SEHNR and CDR2 is FQNEAQ (reference sequence). The CDR3 extends over 14 amino acids. V was trimmed by 3 bases and J by 7 bases, leaving 16 bases between them. In DNA, the CDR3 is TGTGCCAGCAGCTTGTGGGACGGGGGAGGAGAGCAGTACTTC. This translates into CASSLWDGGGEQYF.

The CDR3 reads CASRDRNSNQPQHF. The CDR3 coding sequence is TGTGCCAGCCGGGACAGGAATAGCAATCAGCCCCAGCATTTT. The chain recombines TRBV7-3 with TRBJ1-5; 8 bases map to TRBD1. This CDR3 is 14 amino acids long. Germline CDR1 and CDR2: SGHTA and FQGTGA. The junction had 3 bases not matched to a gene; V was cut back by 8 bases and J by 0 bases.

This clonotype has just a few counts. The chain has TRBV29-1 and TRBJ2-3; 7 bases are shared with TRBD2. This CDR3 spans 15 amino acids. Germline CDR1 is SQVTM and CDR2 is ANQGSEA. V was pared by 5 bases and J by 6 bases, with 14 bases of the junction left unmatched. In DNA, the CDR3 is TGCAGCGTTCTATCGATCGGAGCGGGAACGGATACGCAGTATTTT. Its translation: CSVLSIGAGTDTQYF.

This clonotype was counted once. CDR3 amino acids: CASSPGGESQDYTF. In DNA, the CDR3 is TGCGCCAGCAGCCCGGGCGGGGAATCGCAAGACTACACCTTC. V gene TRBV5-1 combines with J gene TRBJ1-2; D gene ambiguous. Deletions cut 4 bases from V and 10 bases from J, with 20 bases between. The CDR3 spans 14 residues. The germline V gene encodes CDR1 SGHRS and CDR2 YFSETQ. Supplemented by reference TRBV5-1 and TRBJ1-2, the full variable domain reads KAGVTQTPRYLIKTRGQQVTLSCSPISGHRSVSWYQQTPGQGLQFLFEYFSETQRNKGNFPGRFSGRQFSNSRSEMNVSTLELGDSALYLCASSPGGESQDYTFGSGTRLTVV.

This clonotype was seen a few times. The J gene is TRBJ2-4, the V gene TRBV3-1; 7 bases are a match to TRBD2. V shed 4 bases and J 0 bases; nucleotides not matched to a gene: 9. Germline CDR1 and CDR2: LGHDT and YNNKEL (reference sequence). This CDR3 is built from 17 residues. CDR3: CASSLRASGLAKNIQYF. CDR3 bases: TGTGCCAGCAGCCTCCGAGCTAGCGGTCTAGCCAAAAACATTCAGTACTTC.

The chain links TRBV7-8 to TRBJ1-4, with TRBD1 matching over 7 bases. V was clipped by 5 bases and J by 1 base; unmatched bases: 7. Germline CDR1 SGHVS, CDR2 FQNEAQ. This CDR3 region has 16 residues. The CDR3 coding sequence is TGTGCCAGCAGCCCCGACAGGGTCCAAACTAATGAAAAACTGTTTTTT. Its translation is CASSPDRVQTNEKLFF.

J is TRBJ2-3 and V is TRBV30, with a weak D call TRBD2 (5 bases). V was clipped by 5 bases and J by 0 bases, with 9 bases between them. CDR3 length: 13 amino acids. Germline CDR1 and CDR2: GTSNPN and SVGIG (reference sequence). This CDR3 reads CAWGADSTDTQYF. The DNA for the CDR3 is TGTGCCTGGGGAGCGGATAGCACAGATACGCAGTATTTT.

The chain joins TRBV30 to TRBJ2-2; D is ambiguous. The CDR3 loop spans 15 amino acids. Germline CDR1 is GTSNPN and CDR2 is SVGIG (reference sequence). Trimming removed 4 bases at V and 7 bases at J, with 19 bases between. As DNA, the CDR3 is TGTGCCTGGATCCGGTACCCCATGTCTGACGGGGAGCTGTTTTTT. Amino acids: CAWIRYPMSDGELFF.